This TCR beta chain was captured by sequencing in a study of T cell responses to AZD1222 COVID-19 vaccine. The study's findings and limits: The span of vaccine-associated CD4 TCRs extended across spike, with dominance at 160-218 and 743-854. Repertoires were obtained only post-peak T cell response.

Of note for this clone: What it recognizes is unknown.

The data were produced by immunoSEQ multiplex PCR, yet TCRdb's version contains in-frame clones alone and is incomplete. The sample has 110,000 or so clones; approximately 89% are singletons. This TCR derives from an adult who received the AZD1222 COVID-19 vaccine. The sequences come from peripheral blood, collected 28 days after the second AZD1222 dose.

The CDR3 reads CSVEDRAGGTGYTF. The CDR3, as DNA: TGCAGCGTTGAAGATCGGGCAGGGGGCACTGGCTACACCTTC. The V call is TRBV29-1, the J call TRBJ1-2; 8 positions agree with TRBD1. This CDR3 has 14 amino acids. CDR1 SQVTM and CDR2 ANQGSEA come from the germline V gene. V dropped 0 bases and J dropped 7; count of bases not matched to a gene: 7.